This TCR beta chain was recovered during a study of cytomegalovirus exposure and HLA in healthy donors. Whole-study results and caveats: Altogether, about 160 TCR beta chains were recorded as cytomegalovirus-associated. The sole available immune exposure information was CMV serostatus. V- and J-gene trimming in TCR beta was tied to a missense DCLRE1C variant by an analysis performed later.

The PCR contained 60 Vbeta and 13 Jbeta primers. TCRdb's copy holds only in-frame clones and misses some; the assay was immunoSEQ multiplex PCR. The sample includes approximately 160,000 clones, roughly 82% seen only once; the top ten take approximately 1.5%. Turning to this clone: What it recognizes is unknown.

Sequencing was carried out using PBMCs. This sequence originates from a girl aged 5-17 years in good health and CMV-seropositive.

The CDR3 protein is CASSTTGRLSYEQYF. For the CDR3, the DNA is TGTGCCAGCAGCACTACAGGTAGGCTTTCCTACGAGCAGTACTTC. The chain has TRBV11-3 and TRBJ2-7, with a tentative D call TRBD1 (5 bases). There are 15 residues in the CDR3. Trimming took 5 bases from V and 1 from J, leaving 15 bases between them. The germline gives CDR1 SGHNT, CDR2 YENEEA.